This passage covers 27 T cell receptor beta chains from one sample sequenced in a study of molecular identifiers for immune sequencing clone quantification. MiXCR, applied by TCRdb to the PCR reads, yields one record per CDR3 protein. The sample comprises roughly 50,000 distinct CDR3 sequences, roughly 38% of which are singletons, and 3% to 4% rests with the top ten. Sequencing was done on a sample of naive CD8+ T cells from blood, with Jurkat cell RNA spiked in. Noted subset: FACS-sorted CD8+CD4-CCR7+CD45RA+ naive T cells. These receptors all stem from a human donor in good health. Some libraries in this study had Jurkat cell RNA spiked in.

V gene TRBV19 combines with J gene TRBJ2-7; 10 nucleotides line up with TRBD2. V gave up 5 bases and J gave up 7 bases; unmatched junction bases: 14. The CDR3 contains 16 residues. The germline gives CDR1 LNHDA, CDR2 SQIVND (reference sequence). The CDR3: CASSSSLAGTSEEQYF. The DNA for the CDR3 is TGTGCCAGTAGTTCCTCACTAGCGGGGACGTCTGAAGAGCAGTACTTC.

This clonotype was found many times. The CDR3 DNA reads as TGCGCCAGCAGTCAATTCGGGAAACCCAATCTCACAGATACGCAGTATTTT. The encoded protein is CASSQFGKPNLTDTQYF. The rearrangement joins TRBV23-1 to TRBJ2-3; D possibly corresponds to TRBD2 (5 bases). TRBV23-1 is noted as an ORF with a role that remains uncertain. This CDR3 is built from 17 residues. Trimming removed 1 base from V and 2 bases from J, with 16 bases in between.

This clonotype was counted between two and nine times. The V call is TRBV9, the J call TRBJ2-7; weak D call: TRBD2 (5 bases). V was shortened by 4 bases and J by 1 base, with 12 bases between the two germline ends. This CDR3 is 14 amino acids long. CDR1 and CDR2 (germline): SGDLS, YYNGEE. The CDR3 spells CASSQLEWSYEQYF. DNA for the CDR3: TGTGCCAGCAGCCAACTAGAATGGTCCTACGAGCAGTACTTC.

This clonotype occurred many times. CDR3 amino acids: CASSFASTDTQYF. The CDR3, as DNA: TGTGCCAGCAGTTTTGCGAGTACAGATACGCAGTATTTT. The V gene is TRBV28, the J gene TRBJ2-3; D call uncertain. The length of the CDR3 is 13 residues. V lost 3 bases and J lost 3, with 7 bases in between. CDR1 is MDHEN, CDR2 SYDVKM, per germline.

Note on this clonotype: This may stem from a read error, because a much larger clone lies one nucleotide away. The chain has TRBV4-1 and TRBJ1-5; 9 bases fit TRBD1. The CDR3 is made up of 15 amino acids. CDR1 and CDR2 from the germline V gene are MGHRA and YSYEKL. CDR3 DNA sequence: TGCGCCAGCAGCCAGGTACAGGGGGCACGGCAGCCCCAGCAATTT. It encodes CASSQVQGARQPQQF.

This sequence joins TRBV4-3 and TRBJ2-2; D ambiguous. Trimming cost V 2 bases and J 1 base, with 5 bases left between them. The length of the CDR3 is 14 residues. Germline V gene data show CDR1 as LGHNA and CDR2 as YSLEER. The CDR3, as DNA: TGCGCCAGCAGCCAAACACGGAACACCGGGGAGCTGTTTTTT. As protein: CASSQTRNTGELFF.

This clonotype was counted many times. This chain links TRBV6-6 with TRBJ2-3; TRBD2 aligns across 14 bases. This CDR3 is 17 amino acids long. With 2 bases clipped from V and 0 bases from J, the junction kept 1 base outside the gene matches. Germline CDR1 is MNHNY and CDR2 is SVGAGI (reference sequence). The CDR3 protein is CASSYGTSGSSTDTQYF. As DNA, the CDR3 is TGTGCCAGCAGTTACGGGACTAGCGGGAGTAGCACAGATACGCAGTATTTT.

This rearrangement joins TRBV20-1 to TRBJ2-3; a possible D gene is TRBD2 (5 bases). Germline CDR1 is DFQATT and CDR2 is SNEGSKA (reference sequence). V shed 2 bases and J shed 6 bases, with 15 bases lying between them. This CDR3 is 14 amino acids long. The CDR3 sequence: CSARLAGVSDTQYF. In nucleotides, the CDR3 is TGCAGTGCTAGACTAGCAGGAGTATCCGATACGCAGTATTTT.

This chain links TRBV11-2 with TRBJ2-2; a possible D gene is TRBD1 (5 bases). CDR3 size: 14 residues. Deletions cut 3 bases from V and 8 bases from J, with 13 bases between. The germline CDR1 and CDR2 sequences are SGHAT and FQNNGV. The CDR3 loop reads CASSFGQGPGELFF. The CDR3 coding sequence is TGTGCCAGCAGCTTTGGGCAGGGCCCTGGGGAGCTGTTTTTT.

The CDR3 protein is CAISGDELTYEQYF. CDR3 nucleotides: TGTGCCATCAGTGGTGACGAGTTGACCTACGAGCAGTACTTC. The J gene is TRBJ2-7, the V gene TRBV10-3; no clear D. Deletions cut 4 bases from V and 2 bases from J, with 12 bases between. Germline V gives CDR1 ENHRY, CDR2 SYGVKD. The CDR3 covers 14 residues.

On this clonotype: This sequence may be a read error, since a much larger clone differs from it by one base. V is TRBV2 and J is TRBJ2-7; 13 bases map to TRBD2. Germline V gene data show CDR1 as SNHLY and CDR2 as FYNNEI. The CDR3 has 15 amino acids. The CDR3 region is CASGGTSGIFYGQYF. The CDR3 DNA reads TGTGCCAGCGGAGGGACTAGCGGGATTTTCTACGGGCAGTACTTC.

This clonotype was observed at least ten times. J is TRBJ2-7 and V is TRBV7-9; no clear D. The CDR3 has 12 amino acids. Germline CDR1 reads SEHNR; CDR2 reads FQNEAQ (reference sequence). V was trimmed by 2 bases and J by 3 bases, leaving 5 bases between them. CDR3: CASSLTGYEQYF. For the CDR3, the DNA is TGTGCCAGCAGCTTAACTGGCTACGAGCAGTACTTC.

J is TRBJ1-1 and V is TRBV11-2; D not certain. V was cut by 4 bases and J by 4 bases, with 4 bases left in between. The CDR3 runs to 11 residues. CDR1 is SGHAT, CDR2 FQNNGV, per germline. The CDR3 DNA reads TGTGCCAGCAGCTCCGTCACTGAAGCTTTCTTT. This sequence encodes CASSSVTEAFF.

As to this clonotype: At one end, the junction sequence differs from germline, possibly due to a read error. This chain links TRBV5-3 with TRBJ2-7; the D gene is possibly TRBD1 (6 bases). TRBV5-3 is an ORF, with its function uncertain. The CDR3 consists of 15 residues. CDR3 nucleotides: TGTGCCAGCAGCTTGGCCGTAGGGGGAAGGTACGAGCAGTACTTC. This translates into CASSLAVGGRYEQYF.

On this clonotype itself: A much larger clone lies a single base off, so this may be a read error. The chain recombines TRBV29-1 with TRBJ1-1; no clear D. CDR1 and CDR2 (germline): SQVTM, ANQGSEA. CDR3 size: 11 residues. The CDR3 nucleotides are TGCAGCATTGAAGCCCAAGGGGAAGCTTTCTTT. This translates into CSIEAQGEAFF. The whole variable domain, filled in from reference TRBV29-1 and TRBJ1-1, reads SAVISQKPSRDICQRGTSLTIQCQVDSQVTMMFWYRQQPGQSLTLIATANQGSEATYESGFVIDKFPISRPNLTFSTLTVSNMSPEDSSIYLCSIEAQGEAFFGQGTRLTVV.

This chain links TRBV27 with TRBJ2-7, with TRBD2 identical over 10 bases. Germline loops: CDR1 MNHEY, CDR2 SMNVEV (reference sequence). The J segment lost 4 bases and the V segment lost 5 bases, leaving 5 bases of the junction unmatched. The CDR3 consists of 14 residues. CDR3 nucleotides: TGTGCCAGCAGTGGGCTAGCGGGAGAGTACGAGCAGTACTTC. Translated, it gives CASSGLAGEYEQYF.

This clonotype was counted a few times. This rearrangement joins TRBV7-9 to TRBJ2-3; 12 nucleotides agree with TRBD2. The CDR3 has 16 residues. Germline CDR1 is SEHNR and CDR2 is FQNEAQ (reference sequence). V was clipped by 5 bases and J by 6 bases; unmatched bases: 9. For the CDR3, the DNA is TGTGCCAGCAGCAAGACTAGCGGGAGTAAGGAGGATACGCAGTATTTT. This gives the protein CASSKTSGSKEDTQYF.

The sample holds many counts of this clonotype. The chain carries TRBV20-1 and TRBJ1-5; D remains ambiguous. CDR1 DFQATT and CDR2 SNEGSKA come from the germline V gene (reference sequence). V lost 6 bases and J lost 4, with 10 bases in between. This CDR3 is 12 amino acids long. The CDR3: CSAWTGNQPQHF. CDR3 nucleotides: TGCAGTGCCTGGACGGGGAATCAGCCCCAGCATTTT.

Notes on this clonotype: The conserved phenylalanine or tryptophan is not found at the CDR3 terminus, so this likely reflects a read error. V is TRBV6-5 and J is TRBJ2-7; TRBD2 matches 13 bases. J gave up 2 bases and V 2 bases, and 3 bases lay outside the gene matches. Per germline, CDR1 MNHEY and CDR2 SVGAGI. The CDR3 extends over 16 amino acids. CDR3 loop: CASSYLGTSGTYEQYS. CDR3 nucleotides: TGTGCCAGCAGTTACCTTGGGACTAGCGGGACCTACGAGCAGTACTCC.

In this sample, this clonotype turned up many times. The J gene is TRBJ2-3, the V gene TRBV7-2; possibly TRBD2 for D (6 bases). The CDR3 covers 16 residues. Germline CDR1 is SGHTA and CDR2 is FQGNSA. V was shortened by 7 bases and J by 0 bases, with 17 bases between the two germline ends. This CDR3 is CASILWRETSTDTQYF. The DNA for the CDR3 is TGTGCCAGCATCCTCTGGCGGGAAACTAGCACAGATACGCAGTATTTT.

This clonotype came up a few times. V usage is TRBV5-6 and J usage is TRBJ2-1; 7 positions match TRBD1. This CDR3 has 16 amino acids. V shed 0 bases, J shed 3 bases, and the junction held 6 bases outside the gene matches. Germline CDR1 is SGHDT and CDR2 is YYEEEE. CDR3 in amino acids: CASSLGAGGIYNEQFF. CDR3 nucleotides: TGTGCCAGCAGCTTGGGGGCAGGGGGTATCTACAATGAGCAGTTCTTC.

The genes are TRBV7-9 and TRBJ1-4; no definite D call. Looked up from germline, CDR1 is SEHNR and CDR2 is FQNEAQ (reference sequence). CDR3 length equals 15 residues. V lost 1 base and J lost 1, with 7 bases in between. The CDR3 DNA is TGTGCCAGCAGCTTAGAGCGGGGAACTAATGAAAAACTGTTTTTT. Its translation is CASSLERGTNEKLFF.

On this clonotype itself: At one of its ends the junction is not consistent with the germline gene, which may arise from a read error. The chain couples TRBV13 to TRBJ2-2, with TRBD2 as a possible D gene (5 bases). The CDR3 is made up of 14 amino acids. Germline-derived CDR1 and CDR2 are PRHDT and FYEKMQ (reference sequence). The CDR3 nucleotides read TGTGCCAGCAGCTTAGGCCGGAGCCCCGGGGAGCTGATTTTT. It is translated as CASSLGRSPGELIF. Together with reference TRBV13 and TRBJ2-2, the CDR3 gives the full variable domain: AAGVIQSPRHLIKEKRETATLKCYPIPRHDTVYWYQQGPGQDPQFLISFYEKMQSDKGSIPDRFSAQQFSDYHSELNMSSLELGDSALYFCASSLGRSPGELIFGEGSRLTVL.

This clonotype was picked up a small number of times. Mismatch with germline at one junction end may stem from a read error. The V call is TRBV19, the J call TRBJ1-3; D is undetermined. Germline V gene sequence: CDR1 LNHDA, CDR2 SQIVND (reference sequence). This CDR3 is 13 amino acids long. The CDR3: CASTTGFGSTIYF. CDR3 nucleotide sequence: TGTGCCAGTACCACGGGGTTTGGAAGCACCATATATTTT.

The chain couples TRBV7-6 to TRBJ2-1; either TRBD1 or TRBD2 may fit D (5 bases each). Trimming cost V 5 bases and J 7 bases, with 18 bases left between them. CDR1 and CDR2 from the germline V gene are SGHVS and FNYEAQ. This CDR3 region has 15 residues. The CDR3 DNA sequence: TGTGCCAGCAGCCCAGGTCCCCGAGGGGTAAATGAGCAGTTCTTC. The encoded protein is CASSPGPRGVNEQFF.

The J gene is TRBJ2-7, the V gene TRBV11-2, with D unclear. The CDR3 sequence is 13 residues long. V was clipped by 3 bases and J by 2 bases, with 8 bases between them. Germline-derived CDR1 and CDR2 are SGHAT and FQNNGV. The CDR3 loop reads CASSLGPPYEQYF. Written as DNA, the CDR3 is TGTGCCAGCAGCTTGGGCCCGCCCTACGAGCAGTACTTC.

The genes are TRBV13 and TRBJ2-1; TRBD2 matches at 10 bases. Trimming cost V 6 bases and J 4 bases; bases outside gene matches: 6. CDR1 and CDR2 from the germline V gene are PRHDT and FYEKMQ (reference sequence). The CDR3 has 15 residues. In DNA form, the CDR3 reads TGTGCCAGCAGTCCGGGACTAGCGAGATACAATGAGCAGTTCTTC. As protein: CASSPGLARYNEQFF.